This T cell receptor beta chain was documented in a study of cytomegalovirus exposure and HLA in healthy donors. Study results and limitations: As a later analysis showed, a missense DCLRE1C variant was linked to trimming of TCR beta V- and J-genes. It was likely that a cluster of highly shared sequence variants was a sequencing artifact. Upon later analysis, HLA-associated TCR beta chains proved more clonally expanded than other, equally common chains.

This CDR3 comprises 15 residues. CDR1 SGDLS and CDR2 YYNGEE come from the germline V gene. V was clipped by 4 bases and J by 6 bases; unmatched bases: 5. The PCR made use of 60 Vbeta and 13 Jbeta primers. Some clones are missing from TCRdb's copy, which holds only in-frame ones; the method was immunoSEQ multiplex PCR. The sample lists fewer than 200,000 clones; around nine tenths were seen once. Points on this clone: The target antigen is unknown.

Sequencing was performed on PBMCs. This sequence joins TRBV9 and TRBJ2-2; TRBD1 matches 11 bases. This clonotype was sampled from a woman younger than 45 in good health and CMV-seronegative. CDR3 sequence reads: CASSIGQGAAGELFF. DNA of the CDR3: TGTGCCAGCAGCATTGGACAGGGGGCGGCCGGGGAGCTGTTTTTT.